This T cell receptor (beta chain) was documented in a study of post-analysis software for immune sequencing data. Study background: Both relapsing-remitting and secondary progressive multiple sclerosis featured among the disease courses, as did progressive-relapsing multiple sclerosis.

For this clonotype: Antigen: not known.

Each TCR beta cDNA library carried unique molecular identifiers. TCRdb fed the PCR reads into MiXCR, producing one record per CDR3 protein. This sample has hundreds of thousands of distinct CDR3 sequences, with roughly three fifths found just once. Study-level points and caveats: Controls had significantly higher normalized Chao1 diversity than multiple sclerosis patients. The five TRBV segments detected at higher frequency in patients than in controls included TRBV5-6, TRBV5-1 and TRBV20-1.

Germline V lookup: CDR1 KGHDR, CDR2 SFDVKD. V shed 4 bases, J shed 7 bases, and the junction held 7 bases outside the gene matches. The CDR3 sequence is 15 residues long. The clonotype was recovered from a girl aged 2-10 years with multiple sclerosis. The chain has TRBV24-1 and TRBJ2-1, with TRBD1 matching over 9 bases. Source material: blood. The CDR3 here is CATSDLRTGVNEQFF. CDR3 DNA sequence: TGTGCCACCAGTGACCTCCGGACAGGGGTGAATGAGCAGTTCTTC.